This TCR beta chain emerged from a study of blood T cell repertoires in COVID-19. For the study at large: Donors in the United States, Italy and Spain gave samples during acute or convalescent COVID-19.

CDR1 DFQATT and CDR2 SNEGSKA come from the germline V gene (reference sequence). The length of the CDR3 is 12 residues. V was pared by 3 bases and J by 5 bases, with 10 bases between. Per the study methods: The assay estimated nucleated cells by amplifying reference gene primers. The table came from immunoSEQ multiplex PCR; TCRdb's copy has only in-frame clones and leaves some out. The V and J calls and clone size were taken over from that table, and D and trimming were inferred from the DNA. The table includes 260,000 or so clones, approximately 87% detected once. This clone was counted a single time.

Sequenced sample: peripheral blood. The V and J genes are TRBV20-1 and TRBJ2-5; D might be TRBD2 (6 bases). This clonotype was obtained from a human donor in a cohort sampled during active COVID-19. The CDR3 DNA sequence: TGCAGTGCTAGTACGGGGGAGGAGACCCAGTACTTC. The encoded protein is CSASTGEETQYF.